The clone carrying this T cell receptor (beta chain) has a count of ten or more. What it recognizes is unknown. The data derive from a study of CD8 T cells in ankylosing spondylitis. Each TCR beta library was made by quantitative 5'-RACE that incorporated molecular barcodes. TCRdb re-derived calls from the 5' RACE reads in MiXCR, one entry per CDR3 protein. The repertoire consists of 500,000 to 650,000 distinct CDR3 sequences, with under 5.5% occurring once and the leading ten covering 3% to 4.5%. Findings of the study overall: Disease-associated clonotypes exhibited CD8+ identity and were relatively infrequent in peripheral blood. Earlier work had already found some motif variants in reactive arthritis synovial fluid and blood. It appeared that ankylosing spondylitis blood was characterized by a TCR beta motif of several highly homologous variants. From matched ankylosing spondylitis synovial fluid, disease-linked clones were reportedly recovered at significantly enriched levels.

Looked up from germline, CDR1 is MNHEY and CDR2 is SVGAGI. With 2 bases removed from V and 0 bases from J, the gap between germline ends came to 10 bases. CDR3 size: 16 residues. This TCR was recovered from a male donor with ankylosing spondylitis. Sequencing was done on a sample of blood, either unsorted or a sorted T cell fraction (not recorded which). V gene TRBV6-5 combines with J gene TRBJ2-2; no clear D gene. The CDR3 loop reads CASSYKATANTGELFF. CDR3 nucleotide sequence: TGTGCCAGCAGTTACAAGGCGACGGCGAACACCGGGGAGCTGTTTTTT.